This entry features one TCR beta chain sequence. Its antigen is still unknown. This specimen belongs to a study of blood T cells in healthy people across ages. Alongside a J-beta primer mix, a sample-barcoded 5' primer served in a second PCR lasting about 6 to 12 cycles. One entry per CDR3 protein results from TCRdb running MiXCR on the 5' RACE reads. The table records 780,000 or so distinct CDR3 sequences, around 50% of them present only once. V was trimmed by 7 bases and J by 4 bases, leaving 23 bases between them. From germline, CDR1 is SGHRS and CDR2 YFSETQ. The CDR3 spans 16 residues. Researchers isolated at least 7 million PBMCs per sample. Study-wide points: Age advanced and TCR beta diversity per million T cells fell, roughly linearly. The study found more naive CD4+ cells and higher diversity in long-lived than aged donors.

The sample was blood. The sequence was collected from a man in his forties or fifties in good health. The V gene is TRBV5-1, the J gene TRBJ2-5; D is uncertain. The DNA of the CDR3 is TGCGCCAGCGCCGACCTGCCCGAGAGGTTCGGAGAGACCCAGTACTTC. Its protein product is CASADLPERFGETQYF.